The rows below give T cell receptor beta chains drawn from one sample of a study of cytomegalovirus exposure and HLA in healthy donors. TCRdb's table, derived via immunoSEQ multiplex PCR, lists solely in-frame clones and lacks some. This repertoire shows about 190,000 clones, more than 75% found once; its top ten account for 2% to 3%. Material for sequencing was PBMCs. The receptors stem from a woman in her fifties or sixties in good health and CMV-seropositive. Each CDR3 is given with its conserved first and last residue. A D gene is named only where the DNA matches it firmly. Rows may omit the clone size; those that give it use once, few, many or a size class.

abundance | j_gene | d_gene | v_gene | CDR3aa | CDR3nt
NA | TRBJ2-3 | TRBD2 | TRBV29-1 | CSVVGGNTDTQYF | TGCAGCGTTGTGGGGGGGAACACAGATACGCAGTATTTT
NA | TRBJ1-5 | NA | TRBV6-6 | CASSYSGGGQPQHF | TGTGCCAGCAGTTACTCGGGGGGTGGCCAGCCCCAGCATTTT
NA | TRBJ1-4 | TRBD1 | TRBV29-1 | CSVDGTGGNEKLFF | TGCAGCGTTGACGGGACAGGGGGAAATGAAAAACTGTTTTTT
NA | TRBJ2-2 | TRBD1 | TRBV7-8 | CASSTPDRGNTGELFF | TGTGCCAGCAGCACCCCGGACAGGGGGAACACCGGGGAGCTGTTTTTT
NA | TRBJ1-2 | TRBD1 | TRBV6-5 | CASSTTGGAGYTF | TGTGCCAGCAGTACAACAGGGGGCGCCGGCTACACCTTC
NA | TRBJ1-6 | TRBD1 | TRBV28 | CASSLWGTGGSISPLHF | TGTGCCAGCAGTTTATGGGGGACAGGGGGCAGCATTTCACCCCTCCACTTT
once | TRBJ2-6 | TRBD1 | TRBV18 | CASSPPTGSSGANVLTF | TGTGCCAGCTCACCACCGACAGGGTCCTCTGGGGCCAACGTCCTGACTTTC
once | TRBJ1-2 | NA | TRBV4-1 | CASSQETKASYGYTF | TGCGCCAGCAGCCAAGAGACTAAAGCGAGCTATGGCTACACCTTC
NA | TRBJ1-6 | TRBD1 | TRBV30 | CAWSPGQGYSPLHF | TGTGCCTGGAGTCCGGGACAGGGCTATTCACCCCTCCACTTT
NA | TRBJ1-1 | NA | TRBV10-1 | CASSAARQFRDTEAFF | TGCGCCAGCAGTGCTGCTAGGCAATTCAGGGACACTGAAGCTTTCTTT
NA | TRBJ1-1 | NA | TRBV6-5 | CASNPPDIMNTEAFF | TGTGCCAGCAATCCTCCCGACATTATGAACACTGAAGCTTTCTTT
NA | TRBJ1-6 | NA | TRBV28 | CATPARGGDSPLHF | TGTGCCACCCCAGCGAGAGGAGGGGATTCACCCCTCCACTTT
NA | TRBJ2-5 | NA | TRBV7-3 | CASSLSPPGAPGETQYF | TGTGCCAGCAGCTTAAGCCCCCCGGGAGCACCGGGAGAGACCCAGTACTTC
few | TRBJ1-2 | NA | TRBV10-2 | CASSDGLGRLYGYTF | TGCGCCAGCAGTGATGGGTTAGGCAGGCTCTATGGCTACACCTTC
few | TRBJ2-7 | NA | TRBV25-1 | CASSEAGSSYEQYF | TGTGCCAGCAGTGAAGCAGGCAGTTCCTACGAGCAGTACTTC
NA | TRBJ2-2 | NA | TRBV30 | CAWSLGANTGELFF | TGTGCCTGGAGTCTGGGGGCTAACACCGGGGAGCTGTTTTTT
NA | TRBJ2-1 | NA | TRBV7-3 | CASSLNVGGLPNEQFF | TGTGCCAGCAGCTTAAACGTGGGGGGGCTTCCCAATGAGCAGTTCTTC
few | TRBJ2-6 | TRBD1 | TRBV30 | CACQGQDLGANVLTF | TGTGCCTGCCAAGGACAGGACCTGGGGGCCAACGTCCTGACTTTC
once | TRBJ2-7 | TRBD1 | TRBV2 | CASRYDRAYNEQYF | TGTGCCAGCAGATACGACAGGGCATACAACGAGCAGTACTTC
NA | TRBJ2-3 | TRBD1 | TRBV6-6 | CASSERQGLTDTQYF | TGTGCCAGCAGTGAGAGACAGGGCCTCACAGATACGCAGTATTTT
NA | TRBJ2-7 | TRBD1 | TRBV5-1 | CASSYGFQGATGEQYF | TGCGCCAGCAGCTACGGATTTCAGGGGGCGACGGGCGAGCAGTACTTC
NA | TRBJ1-1 | TRBD1 | TRBV27 | CASRTGVWTEAFF | TGTGCCAGCAGGACAGGGGTTTGGACTGAAGCTTTCTTT
NA | TRBJ2-7 | TRBD1 | TRBV18 | CASSQDRGVHEQYF | TGTGCCAGCTCACAAGACAGGGGAGTCCACGAGCAGTACTTC
NA | TRBJ2-1 | TRBD2 | TRBV5-1 | CASSRGEPYNEQFF | TGCGCCAGCAGCCGGGGGGAACCCTACAATGAGCAGTTCTTC
NA | TRBJ2-7 | NA | TRBV6-1 | CASDDKGVRSYEQYF | TGTGCCAGCGACGACAAGGGGGTTAGGTCCTACGAGCAGTACTTC
NA | TRBJ2-1 | NA | TRBV5-4 | CALRGGGSYNEQFF | TGTGCCCTTAGGGGAGGGGGGTCCTACAATGAGCAGTTCTTC
NA | TRBJ2-7 | NA | TRBV7-8 | CASSLINEQYF | TGTGCCAGCAGCCTAATTAACGAGCAGTACTTC
NA | TRBJ2-2 | TRBD1 | TRBV27 | CASSFPDRRGSGELFF | TGTGCCAGCAGTTTCCCGGACAGGAGAGGATCCGGGGAGCTGTTTTTT
NA | TRBJ2-7 | NA | TRBV7-3 | CASSLNPPIGGVSYEQYF | TGTGCCAGCAGCTTAAATCCCCCCATTGGAGGCGTCTCCTACGAGCAGTACTTC
NA | TRBJ1-4 | TRBD1 | TRBV6-6 | CATGDRADEKLFF | TGTGCCACAGGGGACAGGGCGGATGAAAAACTGTTTTTT
NA | TRBJ1-2 | TRBD1 | TRBV4-3 | CASSPSTGSHYGYTF | TGCGCCAGCAGCCCGTCGACAGGGTCGCACTATGGCTACACCTTC
NA | TRBJ2-7 | TRBD1 | TRBV9 | CASSVDGQGFYEQYF | TGTGCCAGCAGCGTAGACGGACAGGGTTTCTACGAGCAGTACTTC
NA | TRBJ2-2 | NA | TRBV29-1 | CSAEGTNTGELFF | TGCAGCGCTGAAGGGACAAACACCGGGGAGCTGTTTTTT
NA | TRBJ1-3 | NA | TRBV10-3 | CAISASQDLGNTIYF | TGTGCCATCAGTGCCTCACAGGATCTCGGAAACACCATATATTTT
NA | TRBJ2-7 | NA | TRBV2 | CASSEARGGAVGLYEQYF | TGTGCCAGCAGTGAAGCGCGAGGAGGAGCAGTTGGTCTCTACGAGCAGTACTTC
NA | TRBJ2-1 | TRBD2 | TRBV29-1 | CSVEFVEGGSSEQFF | TGCAGCGTTGAATTTGTAGAGGGCGGGAGTAGTGAGCAGTTCTTC
NA | TRBJ1-2 | NA | TRBV6-5 | CASGQGPGYTF | TGTGCCAGCGGTCAGGGGCCCGGCTACACCTTC